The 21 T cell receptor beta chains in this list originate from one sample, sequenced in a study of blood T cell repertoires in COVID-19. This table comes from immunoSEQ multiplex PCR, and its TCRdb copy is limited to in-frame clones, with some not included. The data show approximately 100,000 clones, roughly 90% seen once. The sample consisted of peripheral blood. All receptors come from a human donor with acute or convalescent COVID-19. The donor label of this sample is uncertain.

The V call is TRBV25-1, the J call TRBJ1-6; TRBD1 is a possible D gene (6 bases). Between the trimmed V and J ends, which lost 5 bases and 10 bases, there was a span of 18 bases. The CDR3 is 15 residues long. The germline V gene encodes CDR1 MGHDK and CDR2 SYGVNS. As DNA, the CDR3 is TGTGCCAGCAGTCCGTGGCGGGGGCCAGGATCACCCCTCCACTTT. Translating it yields CASSPWRGPGSPLHF. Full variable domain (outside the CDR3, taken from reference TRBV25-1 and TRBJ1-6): EADIYQTPRYLVIGTGKKITLECSQTMGHDKMYWYQQDPGMELHLIHYSYGVNSTEKGDLSSESTVSRIRTEHFPLTLESARPSHTSQYLCASSPWRGPGSPLHFGNGTRLTVT.

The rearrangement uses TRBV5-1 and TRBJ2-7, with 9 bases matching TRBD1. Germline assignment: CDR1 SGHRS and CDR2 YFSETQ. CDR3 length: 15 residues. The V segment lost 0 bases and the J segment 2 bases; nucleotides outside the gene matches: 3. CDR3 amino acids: CASSLGGTGTYEQYF. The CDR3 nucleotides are TGCGCCAGCAGCTTGGGGGGGACAGGGACCTACGAGCAGTACTTC.

Written as DNA, the CDR3 is TGTGCCAGCTCAACAGGGAATTCACCCCTCCACTTT. Translating it yields CASSTGNSPLHF. The chain combines TRBV18 with TRBJ1-6, with D possibly being TRBD1 (6 bases). Per the germline V gene, CDR1 is KGHSH and CDR2 is LQKENI. The CDR3 is made up of 12 amino acids. Trimming removed 5 bases at V and 7 bases at J, with 6 bases between.

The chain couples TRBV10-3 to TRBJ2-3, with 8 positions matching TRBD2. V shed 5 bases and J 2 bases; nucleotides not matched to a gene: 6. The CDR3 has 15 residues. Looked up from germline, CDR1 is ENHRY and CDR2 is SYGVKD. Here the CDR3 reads CAISFSGDHTDTQYF. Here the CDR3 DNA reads TGTGCCATCAGTTTTAGCGGGGATCACACAGATACGCAGTATTTT.

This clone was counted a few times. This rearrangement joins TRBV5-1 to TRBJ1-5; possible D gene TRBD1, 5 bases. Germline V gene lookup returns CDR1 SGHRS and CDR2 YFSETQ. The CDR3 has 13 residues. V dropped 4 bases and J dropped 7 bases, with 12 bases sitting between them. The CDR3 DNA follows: TGCGCCAGCAGCGTCGACAGTGGGCAGCCCCAGCATTTT. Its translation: CASSVDSGQPQHF. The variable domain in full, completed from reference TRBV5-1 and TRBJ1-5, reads KAGVTQTPRYLIKTRGQQVTLSCSPISGHRSVSWYQQTPGQGLQFLFEYFSETQRNKGNFPGRFSGRQFSNSRSEMNVSTLELGDSALYLCASSVDSGQPQHFGDGTRLSIL.

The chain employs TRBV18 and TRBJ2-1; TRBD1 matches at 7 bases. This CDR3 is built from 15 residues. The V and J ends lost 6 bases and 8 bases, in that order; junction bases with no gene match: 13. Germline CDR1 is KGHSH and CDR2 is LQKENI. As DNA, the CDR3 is TGTGCCAGCTCCCTTAGGCATACAGGGGTCCATGAGCAGTTCTTC. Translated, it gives CASSLRHTGVHEQFF.

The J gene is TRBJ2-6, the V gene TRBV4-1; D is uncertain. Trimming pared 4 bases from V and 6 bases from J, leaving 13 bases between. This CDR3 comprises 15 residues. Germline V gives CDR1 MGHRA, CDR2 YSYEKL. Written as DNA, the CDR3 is TGCGCCAGCAGCCCCTACCTAGGATTGGCCAACGTCCTGACTTTC. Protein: CASSPYLGLANVLTF.

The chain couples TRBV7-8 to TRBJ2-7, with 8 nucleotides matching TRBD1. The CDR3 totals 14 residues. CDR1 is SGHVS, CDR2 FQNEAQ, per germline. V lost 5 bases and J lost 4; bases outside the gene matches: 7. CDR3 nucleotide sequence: TGTGCCAGCAGCACGGACAGGGTTGGGTACGAGCAGTACTTC. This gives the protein CASSTDRVGYEQYF.

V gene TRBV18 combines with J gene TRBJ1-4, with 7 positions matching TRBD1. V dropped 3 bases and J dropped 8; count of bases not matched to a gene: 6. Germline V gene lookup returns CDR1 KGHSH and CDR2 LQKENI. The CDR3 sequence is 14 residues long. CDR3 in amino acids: CASSPGTEGEKLFF. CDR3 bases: TGTGCCAGCTCACCTGGGACAGAGGGGGAAAAACTGTTTTTT.

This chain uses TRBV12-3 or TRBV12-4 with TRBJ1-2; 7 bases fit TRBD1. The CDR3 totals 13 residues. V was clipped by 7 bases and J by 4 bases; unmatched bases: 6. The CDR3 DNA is TGTGCCAGCACCAGGGACAGCCTCTATGGCTACACCTTC. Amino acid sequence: CASTRDSLYGYTF.

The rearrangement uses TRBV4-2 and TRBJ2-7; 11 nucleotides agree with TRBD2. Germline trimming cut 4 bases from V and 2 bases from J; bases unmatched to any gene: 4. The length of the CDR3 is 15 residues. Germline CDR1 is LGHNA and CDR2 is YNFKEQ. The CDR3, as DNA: TGTGCCAGCAGCCCCCCGGGACTAGCGGCCTACGAGCAGTACTTC. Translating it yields CASSPPGLAAYEQYF.

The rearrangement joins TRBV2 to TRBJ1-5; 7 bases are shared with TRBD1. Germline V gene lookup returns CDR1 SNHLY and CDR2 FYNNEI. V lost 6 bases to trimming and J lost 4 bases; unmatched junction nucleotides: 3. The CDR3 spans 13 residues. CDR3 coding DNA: TGTGCCAGCAGGGGACAGAGGAATCAGCCCCAGCATTTT. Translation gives CASRGQRNQPQHF.

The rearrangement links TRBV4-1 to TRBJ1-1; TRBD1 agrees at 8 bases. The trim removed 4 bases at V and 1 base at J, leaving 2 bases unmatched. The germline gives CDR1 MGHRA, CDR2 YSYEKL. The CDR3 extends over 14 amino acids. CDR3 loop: CASSLGQANTEAFF. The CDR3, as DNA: TGCGCCAGCAGCCTGGGACAGGCGAACACTGAAGCTTTCTTT.

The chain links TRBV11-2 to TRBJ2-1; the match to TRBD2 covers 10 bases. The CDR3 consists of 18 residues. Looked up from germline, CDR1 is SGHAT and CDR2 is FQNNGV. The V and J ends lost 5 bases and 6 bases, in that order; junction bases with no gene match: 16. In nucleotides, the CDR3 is TGTGCCAGCAGCATTAGCGGGAGGTATAATACGTATTTCAATGAGCAGTTCTTC. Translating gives CASSISGRYNTYFNEQFF.

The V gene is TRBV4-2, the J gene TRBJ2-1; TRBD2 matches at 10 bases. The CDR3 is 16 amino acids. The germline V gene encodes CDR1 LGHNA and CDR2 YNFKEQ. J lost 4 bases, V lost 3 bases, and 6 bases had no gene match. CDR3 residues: CASSQRSGGGYNEQFF. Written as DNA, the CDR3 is TGTGCCAGCAGCCAGAGGAGCGGGGGGGGTTACAATGAGCAGTTCTTC.

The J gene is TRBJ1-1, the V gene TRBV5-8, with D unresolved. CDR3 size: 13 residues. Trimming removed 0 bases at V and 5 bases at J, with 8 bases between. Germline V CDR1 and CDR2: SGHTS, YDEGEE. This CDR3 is CASSLEGRTEAFF. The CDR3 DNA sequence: TGTGCCAGCAGCTTGGAAGGGAGAACTGAAGCTTTCTTT.

CDR3 DNA: TGCGCCAGCAGCCAGACCCGGGGGGGAAGCACAGATACGCAGTATTTT. Translating gives CASSQTRGGSTDTQYF. The V and J genes are TRBV4-3 and TRBJ2-3; the match to TRBD2 covers 8 bases. The ends lost 3 bases at V and 0 bases at J; junction bases unmatched: 5. Germline V gene sequence: CDR1 LGHNA, CDR2 YSLEER. The CDR3 is 16 amino acids.

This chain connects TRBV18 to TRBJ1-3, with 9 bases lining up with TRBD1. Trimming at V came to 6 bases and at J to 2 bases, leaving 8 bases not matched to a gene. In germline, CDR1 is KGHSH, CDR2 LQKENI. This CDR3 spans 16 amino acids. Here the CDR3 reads CASSQGRDRAGNTIYF. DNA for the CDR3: TGTGCCAGCTCCCAAGGCCGGGACAGGGCTGGAAACACCATATATTTT.

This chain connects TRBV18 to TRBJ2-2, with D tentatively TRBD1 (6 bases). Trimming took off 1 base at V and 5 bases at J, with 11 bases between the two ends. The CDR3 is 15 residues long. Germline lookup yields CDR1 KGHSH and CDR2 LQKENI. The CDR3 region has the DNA TGTGCCAGCTCACCACGGGGGCTAGGAACCGGGGAGCTGTTTTTT. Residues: CASSPRGLGTGELFF.

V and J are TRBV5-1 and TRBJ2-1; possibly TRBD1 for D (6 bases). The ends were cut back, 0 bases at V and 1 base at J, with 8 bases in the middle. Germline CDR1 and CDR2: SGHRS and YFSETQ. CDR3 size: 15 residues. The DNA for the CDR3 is TGCGCCAGCAGCTTGGCCGGGACATCCTACAATGAGCAGTTCTTC. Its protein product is CASSLAGTSYNEQFF. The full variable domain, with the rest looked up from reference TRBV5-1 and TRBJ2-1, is KAGVTQTPRYLIKTRGQQVTLSCSPISGHRSVSWYQQTPGQGLQFLFEYFSETQRNKGNFPGRFSGRQFSNSRSEMNVSTLELGDSALYLCASSLAGTSYNEQFFGPGTRLTVL.

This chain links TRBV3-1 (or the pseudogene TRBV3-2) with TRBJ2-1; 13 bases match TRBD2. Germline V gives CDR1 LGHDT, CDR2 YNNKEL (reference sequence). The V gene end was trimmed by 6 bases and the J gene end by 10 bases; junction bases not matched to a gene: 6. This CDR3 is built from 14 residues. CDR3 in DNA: TGTGCCAGCAGACTAGCGGGAGGGGTTGGGGAGCAGTTCTTC. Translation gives CASRLAGGVGEQFF.